The 24 T cell receptor beta chains below were found in one sample sequenced in a study of type 1 regulatory T cells. Their target antigens are unknown. TCRdb re-called the reads through MiXCR, storing one row per CDR3 protein. This table has about 59,000 distinct CDR3 sequences, approximately 60% appearing once. What was sequenced was cultured non-Tr1 T cells, either the whole culture or a sorted T cell fraction (not recorded which). Receptor source: a human donor in good health.

The sample holds one count of this clonotype. The chain combines TRBV4-2 with TRBJ1-2; 9 bases fit TRBD1. This CDR3 is built from 16 residues. Per germline, CDR1 LGHNA and CDR2 YNFKEQ. After removal of 1 base from V and 4 bases from J, the junction contained 7 bases not matched to a gene. CDR3 bases: TGTGCCAGCAGCCAAGGGGGACAGGGAAAAACCTATGGCTACACCTTC. Translated: CASSQGGQGKTYGYTF.

This chain connects TRBV18 to TRBJ2-1; D is possibly TRBD1 (6 bases). V lost 4 bases and J lost 6, with 16 bases in between. CDR1 and CDR2 (germline): KGHSH, LQKENI. This CDR3 has 15 residues. The chain's CDR3 is CASSLMAGDSNEQFF. DNA for the CDR3: TGTGCCAGCTCACTAATGGCAGGGGATTCCAATGAGCAGTTCTTC. The full variable domain, rest sourced from reference TRBV18 and TRBJ2-1, is NAGVMQNPRHLVRRRGQEARLRCSPMKGHSHVYWYRQLPEEGLKFMVYLQKENIIDESGMPKERFSAEFPKEGPSILRIQQVVRGDSAAYFCASSLMAGDSNEQFFGPGTRLTVL.

V usage is TRBV6-1 and J usage is TRBJ2-3; D unclear. CDR1 and CDR2 (germline): MNHNS, SASEGT. Trimming shortened V by 4 bases and J by 1 base, and 9 bases separated the two germline ends. This CDR3 is 14 amino acids long. CDR3 coding DNA: TGTGCCAGCAGTGCTAACCGTGGCACAGATACGCAGTATTTT. Its translation: CASSANRGTDTQYF.

The chain couples TRBV3-1 to TRBJ2-2; maybe TRBD2 (5 bases). Germline assignment: CDR1 LGHDT and CDR2 YNNKEL (reference sequence). CDR3 length equals 18 residues. V was clipped by 0 bases and J by 1 base, with 15 bases between them. CDR3 bases: TGTGCCAGCAGCCAAGAGGTGAGGGTTTCGAAGAACACCGGGGAGCTGTTTTTT. Translated, it gives CASSQEVRVSKNTGELFF.

This chain joins TRBV27 and TRBJ2-7; the match to TRBD2 covers 11 bases. The CDR3 extends over 14 amino acids. V trimming: 3 bases; J trimming: 7 bases; junction bases outside the gene matches: 5. Looked up from germline, CDR1 is MNHEY and CDR2 is SMNVEV (reference sequence). Here the CDR3 reads CASSLTSGILEQYF. Here the CDR3 DNA reads TGTGCCAGCAGTTTGACTAGCGGGATCTTAGAGCAGTACTTC.

V and J are TRBV9 and TRBJ2-3; 7 nucleotides agree with TRBD1. CDR3 size: 13 residues. CDR1 SGDLS and CDR2 YYNGEE come from the germline V gene. J was trimmed by 4 bases and V by 2 bases; bases with no gene match: 1. The CDR3 DNA sequence: TGTGCCAGCAGCGTCGGACAGGCAGATACGCAGTATTTT. It specifies CASSVGQADTQYF.

The J gene is TRBJ2-5, the V gene TRBV12-3 or TRBV12-4; 7 bases are a match to TRBD2. V lost 5 bases to trimming and J lost 8 bases; unmatched junction nucleotides: 14. The CDR3 is 15 amino acids. The chain's CDR3 is CASSPTWDYGSTQYF. The CDR3 bases are TGTGCCAGCAGTCCTACCTGGGACTACGGGTCAACCCAGTACTTC.

CDR3 sequence reads: CSADRVGQPQHF. The CDR3 nucleotides are TGCAGTGCTGACAGGGTCGGTCAGCCCCAGCATTTT. The chain joins TRBV20-1 to TRBJ1-5; 7 bases are a match to TRBD1. The ends lost 5 bases at V and 6 bases at J; junction bases unmatched: 4. This CDR3 region has 12 residues. Looked up from germline, CDR1 is DFQATT and CDR2 is SNEGSKA (reference sequence).

The genes are TRBV6-6 and TRBJ2-1, with 11 bases aligning to TRBD2. With V trimmed by 7 bases and J by 5 bases, 4 bases remained unmatched. Germline loops: CDR1 MNHNY, CDR2 SVGAGI (reference sequence). The CDR3 length is 14 residues. CDR3 coding DNA: TGTGCCAGCACCGGGACTAGCGGCCACAATGAGCAGTTCTTC. Translated, it gives CASTGTSGHNEQFF.

Relative to its sample, this clonotype is medium-sized. The chain uses TRBV29-1 and TRBJ2-2, with 10 nucleotides matching TRBD2. The CDR3 is 17 amino acids. Trimming removed 5 bases from V and 4 bases from J; junction bases left unmatched: 13. CDR1 is SQVTM, CDR2 ANQGSEA, per germline. CDR3 nucleotide sequence: TGCAGCGTTCCCCACCCAGCGGGAGGGCTTGTCACCGGGGAGCTGTTTTTT. It codes for CSVPHPAGGLVTGELFF.

In this sample, this clonotype turned up once. The V call is TRBV6-5, the J call TRBJ2-1; 11 bases map to TRBD2. The CDR3 spans 15 residues. Looked up from germline, CDR1 is MNHEY and CDR2 is SVGAGI. Losses at the gene ends were 7 bases for V and 5 bases for J; bases not matched to a gene: 7. CDR3 in amino acids: CASKGTGLADNEQFF. DNA for the CDR3: TGTGCCAGCAAGGGGACGGGACTAGCGGACAATGAGCAGTTCTTC.

V and J are TRBV9 and TRBJ1-2; TRBD1 matches 10 bases. Germline CDR1 SGDLS, CDR2 YYNGEE. Trimming took 3 bases from V and 7 from J; bases not matched to a gene: 12. This CDR3 region has 16 residues. The CDR3 sequence: CASSARDRGNSGGYTF. DNA of the CDR3: TGTGCCAGCAGCGCGCGGGACAGGGGAAATTCGGGTGGCTACACCTTC.

The V call is TRBV5-6, the J call TRBJ2-1; D might be TRBD1 or TRBD2, each matching 6 bases. Trimming left V 1 base short and J 7 bases short, with 18 bases between. The CDR3 length is 16 residues. CDR1 is SGHDT, CDR2 YYEEEE, per germline. The CDR3 DNA reads as TGTGCCAGCAGCTTGAGCACGCTTAGGAGGGGGAATGAGCAGTTCTTC. Its translation is CASSLSTLRRGNEQFF.

The rearrangement joins TRBV29-1 to TRBJ1-4; D unclear. CDR1 SQVTM and CDR2 ANQGSEA come from the germline V gene. This CDR3 comprises 11 residues. V gave up 4 bases and J gave up 0 bases, with 0 bases separating them. The CDR3 DNA reads TGCAGCGTTGCAACTAATGAAAAACTGTTTTTT. As protein: CSVATNEKLFF.

This chain uses TRBV5-6 with TRBJ1-6; D is perhaps TRBD1 (6 bases). There are 13 residues in the CDR3. The germline gives CDR1 SGHDT, CDR2 YYEEEE. V lost 4 bases, J lost 8 bases, and 10 bases lay in between. The CDR3 coding sequence is TGTGCCAGCAGCCTAAACAGGGATTCACCCCTCCACTTT. Encoded protein: CASSLNRDSPLHF.

V gene TRBV20-1 combines with J gene TRBJ2-5; 7 bases line up with TRBD2. The germline V gene encodes CDR1 DFQATT and CDR2 SNEGSKA (reference sequence). V was pared by 5 bases and J by 1 base, with 4 bases of the junction left unmatched. The CDR3 covers 13 residues. The DNA for the CDR3 is TGCAGTGCTCCCGTAGCGGGCCAAGAGACCCAGTACTTC. It yields the protein CSAPVAGQETQYF.

The chain couples TRBV7-2 to TRBJ2-5; 8 bases agree with TRBD2. The V and J ends lost 4 bases and 4 bases, in that order; junction bases with no gene match: 5. The CDR3 runs to 14 residues. Germline V lookup: CDR1 SGHTA, CDR2 FQGNSA. In nucleotides, the CDR3 is TGTGCCAGCAGCTCAAGGAGCGGGGGAGAGACCCAGTACTTC. Translated, it gives CASSSRSGGETQYF.

V and J are TRBV5-1 and TRBJ2-1; no reliable D call. Germline V CDR1 and CDR2: SGHRS, YFSETQ. V lost 1 base, J lost 0 bases, and 8 bases lay in between. This CDR3 region has 15 residues. The CDR3 coding sequence is TGCGCCAGCAGCTTGACCCCAGGCTCCTACAATGAGCAGTTCTTC. It yields the protein CASSLTPGSYNEQFF.

The V gene is TRBV7-8, the J gene TRBJ1-2; D might be TRBD1 (6 bases). With 0 bases removed from V and 8 bases from J, the gap between germline ends came to 13 bases. Germline CDR1 SGHVS, CDR2 FQNEAQ. This CDR3 is 14 amino acids long. CDR3 sequence (DNA): TGTGCCAGCAGCTTAGCGTCGACTCAGGGGGGCTACACCTTC. Residues: CASSLASTQGGYTF.

This clonotype was recorded once. This sequence joins TRBV24-1 and TRBJ1-1; 7 bases align to TRBD1. The CDR3 is 17 residues long. Trimming cost V 4 bases and J 4 bases; bases outside gene matches: 14. Germline V gene sequence: CDR1 KGHDR, CDR2 SFDVKD. CDR3 region: CATSELLPSGQATEAFF. The CDR3 DNA reads TGTGCCACCAGTGAGCTCTTACCGTCCGGACAGGCCACTGAAGCTTTCTTT.

This clonotype was counted a single time. The gene calls are TRBV24-1 and TRBJ2-1, with D perhaps TRBD2 (6 bases). The CDR3 is 15 residues long. V shed 9 bases and J shed 8 bases, with 22 bases lying between them. Per germline, CDR1 KGHDR and CDR2 SFDVKD. The CDR3 spells CATGGVGDRLDEQFF. CDR3 coding DNA: TGTGCCACCGGAGGGGTGGGGGATAGGTTGGATGAGCAGTTCTTC.

The chain carries TRBV20-1 and TRBJ2-3; D might be TRBD2 (5 bases). Trimming took 3 bases from V and 2 from J, leaving 12 bases between them. Germline values: CDR1 DFQATT, CDR2 SNEGSKA (reference sequence). The CDR3 runs 14 residues. CDR3 bases: TGCAGTGCTAGGCCCGGGGTCAACACAGATACGCAGTATTTT. This codes for CSARPGVNTDTQYF.

The chain uses TRBV6-6 and TRBJ2-4, with a possible D match to TRBD2 (6 bases). The CDR3 consists of 14 residues. Germline CDR1 reads MNHNY; CDR2 reads SVGAGI (reference sequence). With 2 bases removed from V and 1 base from J, the gap between germline ends came to 6 bases. The CDR3 coding sequence is TGTGCCAGCAGTTACGGGGGGGCCAAAAACATTCAGTACTTC. Amino acid sequence: CASSYGGAKNIQYF.

This clonotype was observed a few times. The V gene is TRBV11-2, the J gene TRBJ2-1, with 10 bases fitting TRBD2. The CDR3 contains 15 residues. Germline-derived CDR1 and CDR2 are SGHAT and FQNNGV. Trimming took 8 bases from V and 5 from J; bases not matched to a gene: 9. The DNA for the CDR3 is TGTGCCAGCCAGGCTAGCGGGAGTCTCGACAATGAGCAGTTCTTC. This codes for CASQASGSLDNEQFF.